One and the same sample provided the 25 T cell receptor beta chains below, sequenced in a study of T-cell memory formation after mild COVID-19. A single record per CDR3 protein comes from TCRdb applying MiXCR to the 5' RACE reads. The profile shows tens of thousands of distinct CDR3 sequences, 6.1% of them singletons. The sequenced sample was PBMCs or a T cell subset sorted from them (not recorded which). Receptors were obtained from an adult who had mild COVID-19 (a few samples of this study predate the infection). Cell type and time point are not known.

In this sample, this clonotype turned up a few times. V is TRBV5-4 and J is TRBJ1-1, with 8 bases lining up with TRBD1. This CDR3 spans 14 amino acids. Germline CDR1 is SGHNT and CDR2 is YYREEE (reference sequence). J gave up 6 bases and V 3 bases, and 7 bases lay outside the gene matches. The chain's CDR3 is CASSWPDRGPEAFF. Written as DNA, the CDR3 is TGTGCCAGCAGCTGGCCAGACAGGGGCCCTGAAGCTTTCTTT.

This chain connects TRBV2 to TRBJ2-4; 7 bases line up with TRBD1. Germline CDR1 is SNHLY and CDR2 is FYNNEI. Trimming took 5 bases from V and 0 from J; bases not matched to a gene: 4. This CDR3 spans 15 amino acids. The CDR3 region is CASSLDRIAKNIQYF. CDR3 in DNA: TGTGCCAGCAGTCTGGACAGGATAGCCAAAAACATTCAGTACTTC.

This chain uses TRBV27 with TRBJ1-1; D may be TRBD1 (5 bases). The V end lost 0 bases, the J end lost 4 bases, and 12 bases lay between the germline ends. CDR3 length equals 15 residues. Germline V gene lookup returns CDR1 MNHEY and CDR2 SMNVEV (reference sequence). The CDR3 sequence is CASSLSGGVGTEAFF. The CDR3 DNA sequence: TGTGCCAGCAGTTTATCGGGGGGGGTAGGCACTGAAGCTTTCTTT.

At least ten counts were recorded for this clonotype. V usage is TRBV7-2 and J usage is TRBJ2-2; D call uncertain. The CDR3 totals 13 residues. Germline CDR1 reads SGHTA; CDR2 reads FQGNSA. With 1 base removed from V and 4 bases from J, the gap between germline ends came to 4 bases. The CDR3 coding sequence is TGTGCCAGCAGCTTAGTGCGCACCGGGGAGCTGTTTTTT. Its translation: CASSLVRTGELFF.

This clonotype was seen repeatedly, ten times or more. The chain is built from TRBV24-1 and TRBJ2-3, with 9 nucleotides matching TRBD1. CDR1 is KGHDR, CDR2 SFDVKD, per germline. Trimming removed 3 bases from V and 3 bases from J; junction bases left unmatched: 3. The CDR3 loop spans 15 amino acids. The chain's CDR3 is CATSDTGTGTDTQYF. The CDR3 DNA reads as TGTGCCACCAGTGATACCGGGACAGGGACAGATACGCAGTATTTT.

In this sample, this clonotype turned up many times. The chain uses TRBV20-1 and TRBJ2-3; TRBD2 agrees at 12 bases. CDR3 size: 18 residues. J was trimmed by 3 bases and V by 4 bases; bases with no gene match: 14. Germline V gene lookup returns CDR1 DFQATT and CDR2 SNEGSKA (reference sequence). The CDR3 DNA reads as TGCAGTGCTACACCTATCACCCTAGCGGGAGGGCCGACAGATACGCAGTATTTT. This codes for CSATPITLAGGPTDTQYF.

This clonotype was picked up a small number of times. The genes are TRBV3-1 and TRBJ1-1, with 8 bases fitting TRBD1. CDR1 is LGHDT, CDR2 YNNKEL, per germline (reference sequence). V dropped 8 bases and J dropped 0; count of bases not matched to a gene: 2. The length of the CDR3 is 13 residues. CDR3 in amino acids: CASARGLNTEAFF. As DNA, the CDR3 is TGTGCCAGCGCCAGGGGGCTGAACACTGAAGCTTTCTTT. The complete variable domain, with remaining parts taken from reference TRBV3-1 and TRBJ1-1, reads DTAVSQTPKYLVTQMGNDKSIKCEQNLGHDTMYWYKQDSKKFLKIMFSYNNKELIINETVPNRFSPKSPDKAHLNLHINSLELGDSAVYFCASARGLNTEAFFGQGTRLTVV.

CDR3 bases: TGTGCCACCGCCAGGGTTGGTAATTCACCCCTCCACTTT. This gives the protein CATARVGNSPLHF. The chain carries TRBV6-2 or TRBV6-3 and TRBJ1-6; tentatively, D is TRBD1 (5 bases). The V end lost 10 bases, the J end lost 6 bases, and 13 bases lay between the germline ends. The CDR3 loop spans 13 amino acids. The V gene's germline CDR1 is MNHEY and CDR2 SVGEGT.

This clonotype was counted ten times or more. This chain links TRBV24-1 with TRBJ2-2; D is perhaps TRBD1 or TRBD2 (6 bases each). There are 13 residues in the CDR3. In germline, CDR1 is KGHDR, CDR2 SFDVKD. The ends were cut back, 5 bases at V and 7 bases at J, with 10 bases in the middle. The CDR3 region is CATSVRGLGELFF. The CDR3 region has the DNA TGTGCCACCAGTGTCCGGGGGCTCGGGGAGCTGTTTTTT.

This clonotype has more than one count but fewer than ten. This chain connects TRBV2 to TRBJ2-7; the D gene is possibly TRBD1 (6 bases). CDR1 SNHLY and CDR2 FYNNEI come from the germline V gene. V was clipped by 6 bases and J by 2 bases, with 14 bases between them. The CDR3 length is 14 residues. The CDR3 region has the DNA TGTGCCAGCAGCCTAAACAGGGACCCCTACGAGCAGTACTTC. Residues: CASSLNRDPYEQYF.

In this sample, this clonotype turned up many times. The chain has TRBV7-3 and TRBJ2-1, with D hard to call. The germline V gene has CDR1 SGHTA and CDR2 FQGTGA. This CDR3 has 13 amino acids. V was clipped by 4 bases and J by 5 bases, with 9 bases between them. Here the CDR3 reads CASSSNGNNEQFF. As DNA, the CDR3 is TGTGCCAGCAGCTCGAATGGCAACAATGAGCAGTTCTTC.

The chain couples TRBV18 to TRBJ1-5; no clear D gene. Trimming shortened V by 1 base and J by 5 bases, and 9 bases separated the two germline ends. The germline gives CDR1 KGHSH, CDR2 LQKENI. The CDR3 has 14 residues. CDR3 in amino acids: CASSPQGKDQPQHF. As DNA, the CDR3 is TGTGCCAGCTCACCACAGGGTAAGGATCAGCCCCAGCATTTT.

This clonotype was seen ten or more times. This chain uses TRBV5-1 with TRBJ2-7, with D uncertain. Trimming removed 0 bases from V and 5 bases from J, with 12 bases in between. This CDR3 has 14 amino acids. The V gene's germline CDR1 is SGHRS and CDR2 YFSETQ. The CDR3 DNA is TGCGCCAGCAGCTTGGGGCAAGCGTTACACGAGCAGTACTTC. The encoded protein is CASSLGQALHEQYF.

This clonotype was detected ten times or more. This sequence joins TRBV6-6 and TRBJ2-7, with D possibly matching TRBD1 (6 bases). This CDR3 is 15 amino acids long. CDR1 is MNHNY and CDR2 is SVGAGI in the germline V gene (reference sequence). The ends were cut back, 5 bases at V and 6 bases at J, with 20 bases in the middle. CDR3 region: CASSLYGEQGGEQYF. In nucleotides, the CDR3 is TGTGCCAGCAGTCTCTACGGGGAACAAGGGGGCGAGCAGTACTTC.

This clonotype appeared a few times. This chain uses TRBV7-9 with TRBJ2-3; 14 positions match TRBD2. The germline V gene encodes CDR1 SEHNR and CDR2 FQNEAQ (reference sequence). The CDR3 runs to 18 residues. V dropped 5 bases and J dropped 2; count of bases not matched to a gene: 9. The CDR3 spells CASSTSGTSGGLTDTQYF. The CDR3 bases are TGTGCCAGCAGCACCTCCGGGACTAGCGGGGGACTCACAGATACGCAGTATTTT.

At least ten counts were recorded for this clonotype. V gene TRBV23-1 combines with J gene TRBJ2-7; TRBD1 aligns across 8 bases. TRBV23-1 qualifies as an ORF whose function is uncertain. The CDR3 runs 18 residues. V trimming: 3 bases; J trimming: 1 base; junction bases outside the gene matches: 14. The CDR3 DNA reads TGCGCCAGCAGTCACCGGATATTAGGACAGGGCCTTTCCTACGAGCAGTACTTC. Translated, it gives CASSHRILGQGLSYEQYF.

This clonotype was picked up many times. This rearrangement joins TRBV5-6 to TRBJ2-3; 8 positions match TRBD2. The germline V gene has CDR1 SGHDT and CDR2 YYEEEE. V shed 1 base and J 0 bases; nucleotides not matched to a gene: 1. The length of the CDR3 is 15 residues. DNA of the CDR3: TGTGCCAGCAGCTTGCCGGGGGGGAGCACAGATACGCAGTATTTT. The encoded protein is CASSLPGGSTDTQYF. Together with reference TRBV5-6 and TRBJ2-3, the CDR3 gives the full variable domain: DAGVTQSPTHLIKTRGQQVTLRCSPKSGHDTVSWYQQALGQGPQFIFQYYEEEERQRGNFPDRFSGHQFPNYSSELNVNALLLGDSALYLCASSLPGGSTDTQYFGPGTRLTVL.

The rearrangement uses TRBV19 and TRBJ2-1; D uncertain. V was cut by 4 bases and J by 5 bases, with 6 bases left in between. The CDR3 is 12 residues long. The germline V gene encodes CDR1 LNHDA and CDR2 SQIVND (reference sequence). CDR3 DNA: TGTGCCAGTAGTACCGACAACAATGAGCAGTTCTTC. This gives the protein CASSTDNNEQFF.

At least ten counts were recorded for this clonotype. V usage is TRBV4-2 and J usage is TRBJ2-1; 11 nucleotides match TRBD2. V was clipped by 3 bases and J by 7 bases; unmatched bases: 23. The germline V gene has CDR1 LGHNA and CDR2 YNFKEQ. This CDR3 comprises 21 residues. The CDR3 nucleotides read TGTGCCAGCAGCCAGGAACCCCAACGCACTAGCGGGAGCGTATCAATGAATGAGCAGTTCTTC. Translation gives CASSQEPQRTSGSVSMNEQFF.

This clonotype was seen more than once but under ten times. The chain employs TRBV7-2 and TRBJ1-1; D remains ambiguous. CDR1 and CDR2 from the germline V gene are SGHTA and FQGNSA. V lost 5 bases and J 1 base, leaving 11 bases between the germline ends. The CDR3 has 14 residues. As DNA, the CDR3 is TGTGCCAGCAGCGGGCAGTGGGGGAACACTGAAGCTTTCTTT. Protein sequence: CASSGQWGNTEAFF.

This clonotype was counted ten times or more. J is TRBJ2-3 and V is TRBV7-2; D might be TRBD1 (6 bases). CDR1 and CDR2 (germline): SGHTA, FQGNSA. V was cut by 6 bases and J by 0 bases, with 10 bases left in between. The CDR3 consists of 14 residues. The CDR3, as DNA: TGTGCCAGCAGTCGACAGGATAGCACAGATACGCAGTATTTT. Protein product: CASSRQDSTDTQYF.

This clonotype was detected only a few times. The V call is TRBV12-1, the J call TRBJ2-3; whether TRBD1, the table's D call, matches the DNA was not checked. TRBV12-1 is reported as a pseudogene. The CDR3 length is 16 residues. The CDR3 region is CASSFEGDRGTDTQYF. CDR3 DNA: TGTGCCAGCAGCTTTGAAGGGGACAGGGGGACAGATACGCAGTATTTT.

This clonotype was found a few times. The chain couples TRBV3-1 to TRBJ2-6; no clear D. The CDR3 has 13 residues. V lost 7 bases and J 4 bases, leaving 8 bases between the germline ends. The germline gives CDR1 LGHDT, CDR2 YNNKEL (reference sequence). The CDR3 region has the DNA TGTGCCAGCATCCTGACCGGGGCCAACGTCCTGACTTTC. Residues: CASILTGANVLTF. Full variable domain (remainder filled in from reference TRBV3-1 and TRBJ2-6): DTAVSQTPKYLVTQMGNDKSIKCEQNLGHDTMYWYKQDSKKFLKIMFSYNNKELIINETVPNRFSPKSPDKAHLNLHINSLELGDSAVYFCASILTGANVLTFGAGSRLTVL.

This clonotype appeared many times. This chain connects TRBV5-1 to TRBJ2-2; TRBD1 is a possible D gene (5 bases). The length of the CDR3 is 15 residues. The germline V gene encodes CDR1 SGHRS and CDR2 YFSETQ. V was shortened by 2 bases and J by 0 bases, with 8 bases between the two germline ends. CDR3 sequence reads: CASSFRATNTGELFF. CDR3 sequence (DNA): TGCGCCAGCAGCTTCAGGGCCACGAACACCGGGGAGCTGTTTTTT.

The DNA for the CDR3 is TGCGCCAGCAGTGAGTCTCGAGGTGAGCAGTTCTTC. It codes for CASSESRGEQFF. This chain uses TRBV10-2 with TRBJ2-1, with no clear D. The ends were cut back, 0 bases at V and 9 bases at J, with 6 bases in the middle. Germline CDR1 reads WSHSY; CDR2 reads SAAADI. This CDR3 is built from 12 residues.